The text below deals with one TCR beta chain. The entry originates in a study of blood T cell repertoires in COVID-19. Across the whole study: In each case, the material was cDNA or gDNA derived from T cells, B-cell-depleted T cells, or PBMCs.

V was clipped by 5 bases and J by 4 bases, with 14 bases between them. CDR3 length: 14 amino acids. CDR1 and CDR2 from the germline V gene are SNHLY and FYNNEI. Authors' analysis steps: The authors estimated nucleated cell counts from reference gene primer amplification. Here immunoSEQ multiplex PCR was the method, and the copy in TCRdb shows in-frame clones only, minus some. That table furnishes V, J and clone size, whereas the DNA furnished D and trimming. The sample lists more than 150,000 clones; roughly four fifths were seen once. Enrolment of Seattle patients took place during active infection, and they were followed longitudinally.

The chain carries TRBV2 and TRBJ1-2; possible D gene TRBD1, 5 bases. The receptor's source is a woman of 80 years or more with COVID-19, enrolled during active disease. Source material: peripheral blood. The CDR3 loop reads CASSIRRVGYGYTF. The CDR3 bases are TGTGCCAGCAGTATACGCAGGGTCGGCTATGGCTACACCTTC.